This T cell receptor beta chain derives from a study of identical twins. Study conclusions and caveats: Insertions were fewer in abundant cord blood beta clonotypes, whereas memory repertoires showed none of this pattern.

TCRdb re-called the 5' RACE reads through MiXCR, storing one row per CDR3 protein. The table lists roughly 1,500,000 distinct CDR3 sequences, 32% of them singletons. This clonotype was seen repeatedly, ten times or more. Its target is unknown. CDR3 length: 15 residues. CDR1 is DFQATT and CDR2 is SNEGSKA in the germline V gene (reference sequence). The V end lost 1 base, the J end lost 1 base, and 11 bases lay between the germline ends. The V gene is TRBV20-1, the J gene TRBJ2-4, with a weak D call TRBD2 (5 bases). The clonotype originates from a newborn girl in good health. Sample: cord blood. The CDR3 region has the DNA TGCAGTGCTAGAGCTCAGCGGCTTGCCAAAAACATTCAGTACTTC. Its translation: CSARAQRLAKNIQYF.